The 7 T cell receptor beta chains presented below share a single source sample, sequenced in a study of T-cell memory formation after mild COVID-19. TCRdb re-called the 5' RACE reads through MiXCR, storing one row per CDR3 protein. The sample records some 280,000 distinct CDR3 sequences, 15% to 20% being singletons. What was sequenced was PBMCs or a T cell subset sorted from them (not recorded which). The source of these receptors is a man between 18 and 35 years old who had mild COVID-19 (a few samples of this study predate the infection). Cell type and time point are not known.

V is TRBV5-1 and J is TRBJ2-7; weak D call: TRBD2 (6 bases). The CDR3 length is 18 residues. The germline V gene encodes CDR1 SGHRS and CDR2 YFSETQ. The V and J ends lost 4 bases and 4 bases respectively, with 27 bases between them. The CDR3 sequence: CASSTLRPSARGTYEQYF. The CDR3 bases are TGCGCCAGCAGCACCCTTAGACCATCGGCGCGTGGGACTTACGAGCAGTACTTC.

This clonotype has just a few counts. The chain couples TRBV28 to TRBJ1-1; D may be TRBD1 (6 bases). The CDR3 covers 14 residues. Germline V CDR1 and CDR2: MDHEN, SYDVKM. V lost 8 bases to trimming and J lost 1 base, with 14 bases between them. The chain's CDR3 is CASCRGASNTEAFF. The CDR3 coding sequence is TGTGCCAGCTGTCGGGGGGCTTCGAACACTGAAGCTTTCTTT.

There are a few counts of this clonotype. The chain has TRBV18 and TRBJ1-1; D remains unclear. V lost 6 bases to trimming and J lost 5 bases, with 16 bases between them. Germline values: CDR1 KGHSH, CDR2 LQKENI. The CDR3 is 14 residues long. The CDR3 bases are TGTGCCAGCTCGCCGGGCCCGCGATGGACTGAAGCTTTCTTT. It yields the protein CASSPGPRWTEAFF.

CDR3 residues: CASSLVARAGGVDTQYF. Written as DNA, the CDR3 is TGTGCCAGCAGCTTAGTAGCTAGGGCAGGGGGGGTAGATACGCAGTATTTT. V is TRBV7-2 and J is TRBJ2-3; D possibly matches TRBD1 or TRBD2 (7 bases each). The V gene lost 1 base and the J gene lost 5 bases, with 19 bases spanning the gap. The CDR3 length is 17 residues. Germline V gene sequence: CDR1 SGHTA, CDR2 FQGNSA.

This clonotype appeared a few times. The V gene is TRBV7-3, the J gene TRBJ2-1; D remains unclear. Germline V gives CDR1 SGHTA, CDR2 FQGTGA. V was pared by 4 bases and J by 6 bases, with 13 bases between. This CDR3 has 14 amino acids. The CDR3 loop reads CASSSAATPNEQFF. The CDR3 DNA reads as TGTGCCAGCAGCTCGGCGGCGACACCCAATGAGCAGTTCTTC.

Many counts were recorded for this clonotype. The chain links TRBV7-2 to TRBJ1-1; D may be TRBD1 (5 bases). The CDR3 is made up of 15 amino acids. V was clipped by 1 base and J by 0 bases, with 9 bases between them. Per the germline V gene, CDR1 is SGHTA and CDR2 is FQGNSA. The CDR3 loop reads CASSLGQIMNTEAFF. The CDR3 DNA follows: TGTGCCAGCAGCTTAGGACAGATCATGAACACTGAAGCTTTCTTT.

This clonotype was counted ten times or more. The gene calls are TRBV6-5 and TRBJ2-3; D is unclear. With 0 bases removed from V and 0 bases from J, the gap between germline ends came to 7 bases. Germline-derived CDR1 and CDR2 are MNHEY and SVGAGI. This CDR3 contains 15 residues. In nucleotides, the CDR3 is TGTGCCAGCAGTTACTCTCCGAGCAGCACAGATACGCAGTATTTT. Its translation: CASSYSPSSTDTQYF.